This passage covers 23 T cell receptor beta chains from one sample sequenced in a study of cytomegalovirus exposure and HLA in healthy donors. Primers: 60 Vbeta forward and 13 Jbeta reverse. Measured with immunoSEQ multiplex PCR; TCRdb has only the in-frame clones, and not every one. Seen here are tens of thousands of clones, approximately 84% observed once, and the top ten hold 2.1%. Sequences were obtained from PBMCs. These receptors came from a young man in good health and CMV-seronegative.

The gene calls are TRBV11-3 and TRBJ1-1; 9 nucleotides line up with TRBD1. Germline V gives CDR1 SGHNT, CDR2 YENEEA. Losses at the gene ends were 3 bases for V and 1 base for J; bases not matched to a gene: 9. This CDR3 contains 17 residues. The CDR3 here is CASSFSGTGRGNTEAFF. The CDR3 DNA sequence: TGTGCCAGCAGCTTCTCTGGGACAGGGAGGGGGAACACTGAAGCTTTCTTT.

V and J are TRBV2 and TRBJ2-7, with 12 bases identical to TRBD1. CDR3 size: 14 residues. Germline V lookup: CDR1 SNHLY, CDR2 FYNNEI. The V gene end was trimmed by 7 bases and the J gene end by 5 bases; junction bases not matched to a gene: 6. DNA of the CDR3: TGTGCCAGCATCGGGGGGACAGGGGGCCACGAGCAGTACTTC. It yields the protein CASIGGTGGHEQYF.

The gene calls are TRBV6-6 and TRBJ1-1; D call uncertain. CDR1 is MNHNY, CDR2 SVGAGI, per germline (reference sequence). Trimming cost V 6 bases and J 0 bases, with 11 bases left between them. This CDR3 spans 14 amino acids. The CDR3 DNA reads TGTGCCAGCAGCCGAGAACTATTGAACACTGAAGCTTTCTTT. It encodes CASSRELLNTEAFF.

The chain uses TRBV9 and TRBJ2-1, with 7 nucleotides matching TRBD2. The length of the CDR3 is 15 residues. The trim removed 3 bases at V and 8 bases at J, leaving 11 bases unmatched. CDR1 is SGDLS, CDR2 YYNGEE, per germline. In DNA form, the CDR3 reads TGTGCCAGCAGCGGTGGGGGAGGGCCTGTTTATGAGCAGTTCTTC. Its protein product is CASSGGGGPVYEQFF.

In this sample, this clone turned up once. The V gene is TRBV7-9, the J gene TRBJ1-4, with a tentative D call TRBD1 (5 bases). Trimming removed 5 bases at V and 8 bases at J, with 18 bases between. The V gene's germline CDR1 is SEHNR and CDR2 FQNEAQ (reference sequence). This CDR3 comprises 15 residues. The CDR3 DNA sequence: TGTGCCAGCAGCCCCCGGGGGGATACAGAGGAAAAACTGTTTTTT. Protein sequence: CASSPRGDTEEKLFF.

The chain uses TRBV13 and TRBJ1-5; 12 bases map to TRBD1. The CDR3 consists of 15 residues. V lost 5 bases, J lost 11 bases, and 10 bases stayed unmatched. The germline gives CDR1 PRHDT, CDR2 FYEKMQ (reference sequence). The CDR3 nucleotides are TGTGCCAGCAGCGGAAAGGGACAGGGGGCTTCGGCCCAGCATTTT. Its translation: CASSGKGQGASAQHF.

This chain links TRBV30 with TRBJ2-5; D might be TRBD2 (5 bases). Per germline, CDR1 GTSNPN and CDR2 SVGIG (reference sequence). The CDR3 has 13 residues. Trimming removed 4 bases at V and 5 bases at J, with 14 bases between. Written as DNA, the CDR3 is TGTGCCTGGACTATCGAGTGGAGGGAGACCCAGTACTTC. It codes for CAWTIEWRETQYF.

The chain joins TRBV27 to TRBJ1-1; D ambiguous. CDR1 MNHEY and CDR2 SMNVEV come from the germline V gene (reference sequence). This CDR3 spans 14 amino acids. Between the trimmed V and J ends, which lost 5 bases and 3 bases, there was a span of 13 bases. DNA of the CDR3: TGTGCCAGCAGTCCCCGTACAGTGCACACTGAAGCTTTCTTT. Its protein is CASSPRTVHTEAFF.

The rearrangement links TRBV10-3 to TRBJ1-1, with D unclear. CDR1 ENHRY and CDR2 SYGVKD come from the germline V gene. CDR3 size: 12 residues. V dropped 7 bases and J dropped 4 bases, with 10 bases sitting between them. The CDR3, as DNA: TGTGCCATCAAGGAGAGTGGCACTGAAGCTTTCTTT. Residues: CAIKESGTEAFF.

V and J are TRBV9 and TRBJ2-7, with 10 bases that match TRBD1. The V and J ends lost 2 bases and 4 bases, in that order; junction bases with no gene match: 6. The CDR3 runs to 15 residues. From germline, CDR1 is SGDLS and CDR2 YYNGEE. The CDR3 DNA reads TGTGCCAGCAGCGTCGGAGACAGGGGGCAATACGAGCAGTACTTC. This codes for CASSVGDRGQYEQYF.

The CDR3 is CASSSPPGRTGELFF. In DNA form, the CDR3 reads TGCGCCAGCAGCTCTCCGCCAGGGAGGACCGGGGAGCTGTTTTTT. The chain carries TRBV4-3 and TRBJ2-2; D possibly corresponds to TRBD2 (6 bases). Trimming took off 5 bases at V and 5 bases at J, with 15 bases between the two ends. The length of the CDR3 is 15 residues. The germline CDR1 and CDR2 sequences are LGHNA and YSLEER.

The chain combines TRBV4-1 with TRBJ1-6; 12 bases line up with TRBD1. V shed 2 bases, J shed 10 bases, and the junction held 6 bases outside the gene matches. Germline assignment: CDR1 MGHRA and CDR2 YSYEKL. The CDR3 contains 16 residues. The chain's CDR3 is CASSQPGTGGWSPLHF. CDR3 DNA sequence: TGCGCCAGCAGCCAACCCGGGACAGGGGGCTGGTCACCCCTCCACTTT.

CDR3 residues: CASSFTGIDYEQYF. As DNA, the CDR3 is TGTGCCAGCAGCTTCACCGGGATCGACTACGAGCAGTACTTC. The V gene is TRBV7-9, the J gene TRBJ2-7, with a tentative D call TRBD2 (5 bases). Trimming removed 3 bases from V and 3 bases from J, with 12 bases in between. This CDR3 is built from 14 residues. CDR1 and CDR2 (germline): SEHNR, FQNEAQ (reference sequence).

In this sample, this clone turned up once. The chain is built from TRBV29-1 and TRBJ2-3; no definite D call. The V and J ends lost 3 bases and 6 bases respectively, with 7 bases between them. The length of the CDR3 is 11 residues. In germline, CDR1 is SQVTM, CDR2 ANQGSEA. The CDR3 protein is CSVESRDTQYF. For the CDR3, the DNA is TGCAGCGTTGAGAGCCGGGATACGCAGTATTTT.

The sample holds a few counts of this clone. The V gene is TRBV11-2, the J gene TRBJ2-1; D not certain. The CDR3 totals 15 residues. V gave up 1 base and J gave up 6 bases, with 13 bases separating them. In germline, CDR1 is SGHAT, CDR2 FQNNGV. CDR3 sequence: CASSLASGFSNEQFF. CDR3 bases: TGTGCCAGCAGCTTAGCATCCGGGTTCAGCAATGAGCAGTTCTTC. Full variable domain (missing parts from reference TRBV11-2 and TRBJ2-1): EAGVAQSPRYKIIEKRQSVAFWCNPISGHATLYWYQQILGQGPKLLIQFQNNGVVDDSQLPKDRFSAERLKGVDSTLKIQPAKLEDSAVYLCASSLASGFSNEQFFGPGTRLTVL.

The gene calls are TRBV28 and TRBJ1-1; D not resolved. In germline, CDR1 is MDHEN, CDR2 SYDVKM. CDR3 length equals 11 residues. Between the trimmed V and J ends, which lost 11 bases and 0 bases, there was a span of 7 bases. CDR3 loop: CAGTMNTEAFF. CDR3 nucleotide sequence: TGTGCCGGCACCATGAACACTGAAGCTTTCTTT.

The chain employs TRBV12-5 and TRBJ1-1; D unresolved. Germline V gene data show CDR1 as LGHNT and CDR2 as FRNRAP. V was pared by 1 base and J by 10 bases, with 16 bases between. CDR3 length: 14 residues. The CDR3 reads CASGLGQVTFGAFF. CDR3 nucleotides: TGTGCTAGTGGTTTGGGACAAGTGACGTTCGGAGCTTTCTTT.

The chain links TRBV11-2 to TRBJ2-2; no clear D gene. This CDR3 has 17 amino acids. Trimming removed 2 bases at V and 0 bases at J, with 13 bases between. Germline CDR1 reads SGHAT; CDR2 reads FQNNGV. The CDR3, as DNA: TGTGCCAGCAGCTTAACCTTCTCTACCACGAACACCGGGGAGCTGTTTTTT. Residues: CASSLTFSTTNTGELFF.

V and J are TRBV6-1 and TRBJ2-7; D gene uncertain. The CDR3 totals 13 residues. Germline V lookup: CDR1 MNHNS, CDR2 SASEGT. V was trimmed by 4 bases and J by 3 bases, leaving 10 bases between them. CDR3: CASSARRGYEQYF. The CDR3 nucleotides are TGTGCCAGCAGTGCCCGACGCGGCTACGAGCAGTACTTC.

The chain has TRBV5-1 and TRBJ2-5, with 7 nucleotides matching TRBD1. The CDR3 runs to 12 residues. The trim removed 7 bases at V and 6 bases at J, leaving 6 bases unmatched. The germline V gene has CDR1 SGHRS and CDR2 YFSETQ. CDR3 in amino acids: CASQGVRQTQYF. DNA of the CDR3: TGCGCCAGCCAGGGGGTGCGGCAGACCCAGTACTTC.

This clone was observed a handful of times. The chain carries TRBV27 and TRBJ2-3, with D perhaps TRBD2 (5 bases). This CDR3 has 14 residues. CDR1 is MNHEY and CDR2 is SMNVEV in the germline V gene (reference sequence). Trimming stripped 6 bases from V and 3 bases from J, with 13 bases between. CDR3 amino acids: CASSPYSGTDTQYF. CDR3 nucleotides: TGTGCCAGCAGCCCATATTCGGGAACAGATACGCAGTATTTT.

This clone has more than one count but fewer than ten. The chain joins TRBV7-2 to TRBJ1-2, with TRBD1 identical over 9 bases. CDR1 is SGHTA, CDR2 FQGNSA, per germline. The CDR3 length is 14 residues. The V and J ends lost 4 bases and 4 bases, in that order; junction bases with no gene match: 4. The CDR3 spells CASSSDRGLYGYTF. The CDR3 region has the DNA TGTGCCAGCAGCTCGGACAGGGGTCTCTATGGCTACACCTTC.

V usage is TRBV11-2 and J usage is TRBJ2-5; D might be TRBD2 (6 bases). The CDR3 runs 14 residues. Trimming left V 5 bases short and J 2 bases short, with 12 bases between. Germline V gene lookup returns CDR1 SGHAT and CDR2 FQNNGV. CDR3 protein: CASSPRLAQETQYF. CDR3 bases: TGTGCCAGCAGCCCCCGGCTAGCGCAAGAGACCCAGTACTTC.